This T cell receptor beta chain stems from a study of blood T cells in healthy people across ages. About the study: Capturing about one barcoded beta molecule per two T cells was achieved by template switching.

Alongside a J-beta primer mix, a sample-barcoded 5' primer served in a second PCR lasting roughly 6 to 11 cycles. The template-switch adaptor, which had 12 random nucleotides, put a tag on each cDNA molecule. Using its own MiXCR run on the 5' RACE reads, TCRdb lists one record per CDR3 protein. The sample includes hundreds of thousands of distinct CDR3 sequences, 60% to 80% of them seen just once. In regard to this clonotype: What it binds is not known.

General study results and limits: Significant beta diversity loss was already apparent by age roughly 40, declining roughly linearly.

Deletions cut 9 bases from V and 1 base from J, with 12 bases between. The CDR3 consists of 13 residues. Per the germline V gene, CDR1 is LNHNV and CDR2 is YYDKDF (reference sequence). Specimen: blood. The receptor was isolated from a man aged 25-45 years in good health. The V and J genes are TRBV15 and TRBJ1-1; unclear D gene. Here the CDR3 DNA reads TGTGCCACAGAACGCACAGAGAACACTGAAGCTTTCTTT. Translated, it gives CATERTENTEAFF.